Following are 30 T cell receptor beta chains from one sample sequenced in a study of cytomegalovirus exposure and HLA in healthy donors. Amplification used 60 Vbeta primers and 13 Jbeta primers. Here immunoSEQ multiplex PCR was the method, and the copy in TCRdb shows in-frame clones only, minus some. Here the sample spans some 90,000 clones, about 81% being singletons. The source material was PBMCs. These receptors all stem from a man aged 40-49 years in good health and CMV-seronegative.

CDR3 amino acids: CASSQDWAGEAFF. In nucleotides, the CDR3 is TGCGCCAGCAGCCAAGATTGGGCAGGAGAAGCTTTCTTT. The V and J genes are TRBV4-1 and TRBJ1-1; D is ambiguous. Germline CDR1 reads MGHRA; CDR2 reads YSYEKL. Between the trimmed V and J ends, which lost 0 bases and 8 bases, there was a span of 10 bases. The CDR3 is 13 residues long.

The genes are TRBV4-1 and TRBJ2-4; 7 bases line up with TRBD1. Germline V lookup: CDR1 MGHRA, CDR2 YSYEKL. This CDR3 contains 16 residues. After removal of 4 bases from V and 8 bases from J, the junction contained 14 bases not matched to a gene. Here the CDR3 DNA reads TGCGCCAGCAGCCCCTCTTGGACAGGACCCAGGGACATTCAGTACTTC. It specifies CASSPSWTGPRDIQYF.

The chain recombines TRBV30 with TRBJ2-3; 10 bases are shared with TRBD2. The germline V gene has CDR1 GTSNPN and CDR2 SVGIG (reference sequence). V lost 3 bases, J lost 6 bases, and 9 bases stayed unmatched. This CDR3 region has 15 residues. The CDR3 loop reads CAWRLTSGDGDTQYF. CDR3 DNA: TGTGCCTGGAGGCTTACTAGCGGGGATGGTGATACGCAGTATTTT.

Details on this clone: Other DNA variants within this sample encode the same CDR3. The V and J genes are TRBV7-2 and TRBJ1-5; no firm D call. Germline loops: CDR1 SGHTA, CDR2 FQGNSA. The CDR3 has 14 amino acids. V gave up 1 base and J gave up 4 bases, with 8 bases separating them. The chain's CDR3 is CASSLGHGNQPQHF. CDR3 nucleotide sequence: TGTGCCAGCAGCTTAGGACATGGGAATCAGCCCCAGCATTTT. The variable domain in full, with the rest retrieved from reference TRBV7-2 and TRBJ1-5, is GAGVSQSPSNKVTEKGKDVELRCDPISGHTALYWYRQSLGQGLEFLIYFQGNSAPDKSGLPSDRFSAERTGGSVSTLTIQRTQQEDSAVYLCASSLGHGNQPQHFGDGTRLSIL.

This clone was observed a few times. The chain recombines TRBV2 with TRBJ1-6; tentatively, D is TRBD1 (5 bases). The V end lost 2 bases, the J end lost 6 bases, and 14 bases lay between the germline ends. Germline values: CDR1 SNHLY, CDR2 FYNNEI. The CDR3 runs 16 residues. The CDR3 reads CASSESGVRGNSPLHF. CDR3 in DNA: TGTGCCAGCAGTGAATCTGGGGTTAGGGGTAATTCACCCCTCCACTTT.

CDR3 loop: CASSESMTGSEKLFF. In DNA, the CDR3 is TGCGCCAGCAGTGAGTCGATGACAGGGAGTGAAAAACTGTTTTTT. This chain connects TRBV10-1 to TRBJ1-4, with 7 bases matching TRBD1. Germline CDR1 reads WNHNN; CDR2 reads SYGVQD (reference sequence). This CDR3 has 15 residues. With 0 bases clipped from V and 7 bases from J, the junction kept 5 bases outside the gene matches.

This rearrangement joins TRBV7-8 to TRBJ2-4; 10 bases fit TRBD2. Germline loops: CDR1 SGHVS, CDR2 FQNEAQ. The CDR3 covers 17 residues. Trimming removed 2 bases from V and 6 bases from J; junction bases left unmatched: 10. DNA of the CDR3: TGTGCCAGCAGCTTACGCCCAGCGGGGGGGCAGGGAAACATTCAGTACTTC. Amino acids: CASSLRPAGGQGNIQYF.

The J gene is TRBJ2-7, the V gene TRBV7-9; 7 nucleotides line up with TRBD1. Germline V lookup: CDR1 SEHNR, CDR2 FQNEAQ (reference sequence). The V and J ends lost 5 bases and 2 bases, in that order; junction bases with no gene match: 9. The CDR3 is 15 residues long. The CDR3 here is CASSAWTGSTYEQYF. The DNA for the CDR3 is TGTGCCAGCAGCGCGTGGACAGGCTCGACCTACGAGCAGTACTTC.

In DNA, the CDR3 is TGTGCCAGCAGCGTAGGGTTGGAGCACACTGAAGCTTTCTTT. As protein: CASSVGLEHTEAFF. V is TRBV9 and J is TRBJ1-1; D unresolved. V was trimmed by 0 bases and J by 3 bases, leaving 9 bases between them. Germline CDR1 is SGDLS and CDR2 is YYNGEE. CDR3 length: 14 residues.

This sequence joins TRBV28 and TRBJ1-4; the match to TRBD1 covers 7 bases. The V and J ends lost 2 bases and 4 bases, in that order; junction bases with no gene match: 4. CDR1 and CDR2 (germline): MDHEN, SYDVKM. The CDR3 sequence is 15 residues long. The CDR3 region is CASSLDRASNEKLFF. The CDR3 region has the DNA TGTGCCAGCAGTTTAGACAGGGCCAGTAATGAAAAACTGTTTTTT.

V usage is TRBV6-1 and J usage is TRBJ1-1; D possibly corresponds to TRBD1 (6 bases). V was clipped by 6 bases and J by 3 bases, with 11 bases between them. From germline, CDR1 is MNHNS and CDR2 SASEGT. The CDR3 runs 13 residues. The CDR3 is CASSATGDTEAFF. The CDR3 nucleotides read TGTGCCAGCAGCGCGACAGGAGACACTGAAGCTTTCTTT.

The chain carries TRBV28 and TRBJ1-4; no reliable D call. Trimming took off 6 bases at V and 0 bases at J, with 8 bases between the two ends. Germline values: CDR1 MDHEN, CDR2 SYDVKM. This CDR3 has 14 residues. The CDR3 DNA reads TGTGCCAGCAGCCTCAGCGCAACTAATGAAAAACTGTTTTTT. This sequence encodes CASSLSATNEKLFF.

CDR3 sequence (DNA): TGCGCCAGCAGCAACCTACAGGGGTCGGAGACCCAGTACTTC. Translated, it gives CASSNLQGSETQYF. The rearrangement uses TRBV5-1 and TRBJ2-5, with 7 positions matching TRBD1. This CDR3 region has 14 residues. Germline V CDR1 and CDR2: SGHRS, YFSETQ. After removal of 4 bases from V and 5 bases from J, the junction contained 8 bases not matched to a gene. The whole variable domain, filled in from reference TRBV5-1 and TRBJ2-5, reads KAGVTQTPRYLIKTRGQQVTLSCSPISGHRSVSWYQQTPGQGLQFLFEYFSETQRNKGNFPGRFSGRQFSNSRSEMNVSTLELGDSALYLCASSNLQGSETQYFGPGTRLLVL.

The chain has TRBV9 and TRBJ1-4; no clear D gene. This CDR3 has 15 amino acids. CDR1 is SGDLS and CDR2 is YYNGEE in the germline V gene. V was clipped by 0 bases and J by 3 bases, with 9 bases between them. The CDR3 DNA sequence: TGTGCCAGCAGCGTAGGAACCACGGCTAATGAAAAACTGTTTTTT. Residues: CASSVGTTANEKLFF.

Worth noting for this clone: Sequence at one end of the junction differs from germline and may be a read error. The CDR3 region is CAGSETGDGSNQPQHF. CDR3 nucleotides: TGCGCCGGCAGCGAGACAGGGGACGGCAGCAATCAGCCCCAGCATTTT. The chain recombines TRBV5-1 with TRBJ1-5; 8 bases map to TRBD1. Germline V gene data show CDR1 as SGHRS and CDR2 as YFSETQ. This CDR3 comprises 16 residues. Complete variable domain (other parts from reference TRBV5-1 and TRBJ1-5): KAGVTQTPRYLIKTRGQQVTLSCSPISGHRSVSWYQQTPGQGLQFLFEYFSETQRNKGNFPGRFSGRQFSNSRSEMNVSTLELGDSALYLCAGSETGDGSNQPQHFGDGTRLSIL.

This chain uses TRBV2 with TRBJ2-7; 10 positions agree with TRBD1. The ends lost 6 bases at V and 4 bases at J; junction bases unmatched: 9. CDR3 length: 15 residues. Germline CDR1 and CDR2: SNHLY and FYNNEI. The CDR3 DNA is TGTGCCAGCAGCGAGTCGGGACAGGGGTTATACGAGCAGTACTTC. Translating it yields CASSESGQGLYEQYF. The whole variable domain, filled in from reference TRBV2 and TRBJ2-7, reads EPEVTQTPSHQVTQMGQEVILRCVPISNHLYFYWYRQILGQKVEFLVSFYNNEISEKSEIFDDQFSVERPDGSNFTLKIRSTKLEDSAMYFCASSESGQGLYEQYFGPGTRLTVT.

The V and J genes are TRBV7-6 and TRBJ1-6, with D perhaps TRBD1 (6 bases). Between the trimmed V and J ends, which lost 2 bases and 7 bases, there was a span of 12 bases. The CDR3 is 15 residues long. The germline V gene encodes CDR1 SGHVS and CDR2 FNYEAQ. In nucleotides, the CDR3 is TGTGCCAGCAGCTTACATCAGGGACAAAATTCACCCCTCCACTTT. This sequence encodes CASSLHQGQNSPLHF.

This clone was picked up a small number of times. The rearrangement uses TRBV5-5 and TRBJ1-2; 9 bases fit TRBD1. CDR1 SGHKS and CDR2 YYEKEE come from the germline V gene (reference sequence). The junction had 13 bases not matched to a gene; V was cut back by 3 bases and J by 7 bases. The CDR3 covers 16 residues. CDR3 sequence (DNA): TGTGCCAGCAGCTCAGAGCCGGGACAGGGTCATACTGGCTACACCTTC. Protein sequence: CASSSEPGQGHTGYTF.

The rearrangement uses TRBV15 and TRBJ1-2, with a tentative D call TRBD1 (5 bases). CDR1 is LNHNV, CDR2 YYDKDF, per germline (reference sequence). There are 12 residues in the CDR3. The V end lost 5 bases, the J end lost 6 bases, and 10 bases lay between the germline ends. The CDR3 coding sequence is TGTGCCACCAGCCAAAGGGGAAATGGCTACACCTTC. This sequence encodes CATSQRGNGYTF.

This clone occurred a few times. The CDR3 region is CASKLHQGPTYEQYF. The CDR3 coding sequence is TGTGCCAGCAAGTTACACCAGGGTCCAACTTACGAGCAGTACTTC. This rearrangement joins TRBV6-5 to TRBJ2-7; a possible D gene is TRBD1 (5 bases). Germline V lookup: CDR1 MNHEY, CDR2 SVGAGI. The CDR3 sequence is 15 residues long. Trimming cost V 7 bases and J 4 bases, with 20 bases left between them.

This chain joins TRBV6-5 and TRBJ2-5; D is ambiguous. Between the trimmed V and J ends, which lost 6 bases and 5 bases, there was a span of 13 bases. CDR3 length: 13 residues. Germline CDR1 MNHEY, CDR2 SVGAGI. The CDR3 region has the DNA TGTGCCAGCAGCGAGGCGTCTCGGGAGACCCAGTACTTC. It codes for CASSEASRETQYF.

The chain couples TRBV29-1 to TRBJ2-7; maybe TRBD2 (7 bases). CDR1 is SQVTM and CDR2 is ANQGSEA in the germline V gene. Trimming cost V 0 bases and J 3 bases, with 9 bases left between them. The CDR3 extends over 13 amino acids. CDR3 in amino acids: CSVEEGGGYEQYF. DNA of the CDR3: TGCAGCGTTGAAGAAGGGGGGGGCTACGAGCAGTACTTC.

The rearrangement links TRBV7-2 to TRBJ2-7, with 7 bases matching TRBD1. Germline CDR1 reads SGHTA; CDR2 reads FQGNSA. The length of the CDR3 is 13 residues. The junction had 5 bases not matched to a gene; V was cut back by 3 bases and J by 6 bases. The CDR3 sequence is CASSFGAGGEQYF. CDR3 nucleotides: TGTGCCAGCAGCTTCGGGGCAGGGGGCGAGCAGTACTTC.

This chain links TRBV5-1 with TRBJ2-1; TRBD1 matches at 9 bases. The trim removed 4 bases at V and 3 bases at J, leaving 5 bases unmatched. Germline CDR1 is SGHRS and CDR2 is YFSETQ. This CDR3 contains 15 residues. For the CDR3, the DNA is TGCGCCAGCAGCCTGGGGACAGGGATCTACAATGAGCAGTTCTTC. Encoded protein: CASSLGTGIYNEQFF.

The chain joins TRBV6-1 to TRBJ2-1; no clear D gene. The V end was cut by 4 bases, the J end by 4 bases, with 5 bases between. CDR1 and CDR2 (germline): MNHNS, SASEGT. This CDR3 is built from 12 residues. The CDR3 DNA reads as TGTGCCAGCAGTGTTGTATACAATGAGCAGTTCTTC. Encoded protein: CASSVVYNEQFF.

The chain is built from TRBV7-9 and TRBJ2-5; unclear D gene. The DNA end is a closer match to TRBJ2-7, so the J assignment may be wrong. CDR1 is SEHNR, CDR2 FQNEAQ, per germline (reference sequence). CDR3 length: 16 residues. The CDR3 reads CASSLGSGGINYEQYF. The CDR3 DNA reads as TGTGCCAGCAGCTTAGGGTCGGGTGGAATTAACTACGAGCAGTACTTC.

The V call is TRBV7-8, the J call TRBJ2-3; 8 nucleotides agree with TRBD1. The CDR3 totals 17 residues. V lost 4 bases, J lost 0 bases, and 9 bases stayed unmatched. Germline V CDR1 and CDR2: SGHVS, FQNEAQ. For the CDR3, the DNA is TGTGCCAGCAGCTCGGGGAGGACAGGGACGAGCACAGATACGCAGTATTTT. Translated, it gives CASSSGRTGTSTDTQYF. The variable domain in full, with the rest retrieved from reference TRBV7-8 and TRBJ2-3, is GAGVSQSPRYKVAKRGQDVALRCDPISGHVSLFWYQQALGQGPEFLTYFQNEAQLDKSGLPSDRFFAERPEGSVSTLKIQRTQQEDSAVYLCASSSGRTGTSTDTQYFGPGTRLTVL.

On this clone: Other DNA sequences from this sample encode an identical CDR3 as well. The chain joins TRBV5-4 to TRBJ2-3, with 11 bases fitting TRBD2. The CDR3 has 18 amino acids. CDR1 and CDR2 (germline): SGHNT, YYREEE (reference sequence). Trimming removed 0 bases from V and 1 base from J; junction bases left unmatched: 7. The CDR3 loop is CASSLGLAGGGGTDTQYF. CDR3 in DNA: TGTGCCAGCAGCTTGGGCCTAGCGGGGGGCGGGGGCACAGATACGCAGTATTTT.

CDR3: CASRTGGGNEKLFF. DNA of the CDR3: TGTGCCAGCAGGACCGGGGGGGGTAATGAAAAACTGTTTTTT. J is TRBJ1-4 and V is TRBV6-5, with D maybe TRBD1 (5 bases). Germline lookup yields CDR1 MNHEY and CDR2 SVGAGI. This CDR3 has 14 residues. The V gene lost 6 bases and the J gene lost 4 bases, with 12 bases spanning the gap.

The CDR3 coding sequence is TGTGCCAGCAGCTTGCCAGGGAACACTGAAGCTTTCTTT. It codes for CASSLPGNTEAFF. The rearrangement links TRBV5-6 to TRBJ1-1; D is unresolved. V was shortened by 1 base and J by 1 base, with 5 bases between the two germline ends. Germline V lookup: CDR1 SGHDT, CDR2 YYEEEE. CDR3 size: 13 residues.